Presented here are 26 T cell receptor beta chains from one specimen sequenced in a study of blood T cell repertoires in COVID-19. This table comes from immunoSEQ multiplex PCR, and its TCRdb copy is limited to in-frame clones, with some not included. This sample has some 150,000 clones, with roughly four fifths found just once. Sequenced input: peripheral blood. Receptor source: a man aged 40-50 years who had recovered from COVID-19.

This CDR3 reads CASSESGGRNQPQHF. CDR3 sequence (DNA): TGTGCCAGCAGTGAATCAGGGGGTAGGAATCAGCCCCAGCATTTT. V is TRBV7-2 and J is TRBJ1-5, with TRBD1 identical over 7 bases. With V trimmed by 6 bases and J by 4 bases, 9 bases remained unmatched. Germline values: CDR1 SGHTA, CDR2 FQGNSA. This CDR3 contains 15 residues. Full variable domain (remainder filled in from reference TRBV7-2 and TRBJ1-5): GAGVSQSPSNKVTEKGKDVELRCDPISGHTALYWYRQSLGQGLEFLIYFQGNSAPDKSGLPSDRFSAERTGGSVSTLTIQRTQQEDSAVYLCASSESGGRNQPQHFGDGTRLSIL.

The rearrangement joins TRBV7-2 to TRBJ2-1; the D gene is possibly TRBD2 (6 bases). The CDR3 runs to 16 residues. CDR1 and CDR2 (germline): SGHTA, FQGNSA. The ends were cut back, 2 bases at V and 6 bases at J, with 17 bases in the middle. The CDR3 loop is CASSLRGGAQFNEQFF. In DNA form, the CDR3 reads TGTGCCAGCAGCTTACGAGGCGGGGCGCAATTCAATGAGCAGTTCTTC.

V is TRBV7-2 and J is TRBJ2-5; no reliable D call. Deletions cut 5 bases from V and 4 bases from J, with 5 bases between. The CDR3 runs 11 residues. Germline loops: CDR1 SGHTA, CDR2 FQGNSA. The CDR3 DNA is TGTGCCAGCAGCCCACTAGAGACCCAGTACTTC. This encodes CASSPLETQYF.

This rearrangement joins TRBV6-5 to TRBJ2-1, with TRBD2 matching over 13 bases. Per the germline V gene, CDR1 is MNHEY and CDR2 is SVGAGI. Losses at the gene ends were 7 bases for V and 3 bases for J; bases not matched to a gene: 3. The CDR3 runs to 15 residues. CDR3 loop: CASIRTSGGYNEQFF. CDR3 nucleotide sequence: TGTGCCAGCATTCGGACTAGCGGGGGCTACAATGAGCAGTTCTTC.

This chain uses TRBV5-1 with TRBJ1-5; 7 bases are shared with TRBD1. There are 13 residues in the CDR3. CDR1 and CDR2 (germline): SGHRS, YFSETQ. V was clipped by 4 bases and J by 7 bases; unmatched bases: 5. CDR3 protein: CASSIQGDQPQHF. The CDR3 DNA reads TGCGCCAGCAGCATCCAGGGGGACCAGCCCCAGCATTTT.

The J gene is TRBJ2-2, the V gene TRBV29-1; 9 bases line up with TRBD2. The CDR3 runs to 13 residues. Germline V gene data show CDR1 as SQVTM and CDR2 as ANQGSEA. After removal of 7 bases from V and 4 bases from J, the junction contained 4 bases not matched to a gene. The CDR3 DNA reads as TGCAGCGCCCATAGCGGGGGCACCGGGGAGCTGTTTTTT. Its translation is CSAHSGGTGELFF.

Details on this clone: The junction departs from the called germline gene at one end, perhaps through a read error. The chain carries TRBV4-3 and TRBJ2-3, with TRBD2 matching 10 bases. Germline V lookup: CDR1 LGHNA, CDR2 YSLEER. This CDR3 is built from 18 residues. CDR3 residues: CASSQAFLAGDDTDTQYF. The DNA of the CDR3 is TGCGCCAGCAGTCAAGCCTTTCTAGCGGGAGACGACACAGATACGCAGTATTTT.

V usage is TRBV19 and J usage is TRBJ1-1; 8 positions agree with TRBD1. The length of the CDR3 is 15 residues. Germline CDR1 LNHDA, CDR2 SQIVND (reference sequence). J gave up 5 bases and V 6 bases, and 11 bases lay outside the gene matches. This CDR3 reads CASSGQGGVETEAFF. CDR3 DNA: TGTGCCAGTAGCGGACAGGGAGGGGTGGAAACTGAAGCTTTCTTT.

The chain links TRBV6-2 or TRBV6-3 to TRBJ2-5; 10 bases are a match to TRBD2. J lost 1 base, V lost 4 bases, and 15 bases had no gene match. The CDR3 extends over 19 amino acids. From germline, CDR1 is MNHEY and CDR2 SVGEGT. The CDR3 region has the DNA TGTGCCAGCAGTTCCCCGTTTAAACCGACTAGCGGGTTCCAAGAGACCCAGTACTTC. Protein product: CASSSPFKPTSGFQETQYF.

The rearrangement links TRBV9 to TRBJ2-7; D is possibly TRBD2 (6 bases). This CDR3 is built from 13 residues. The ends were cut back, 5 bases at V and 0 bases at J, with 9 bases in the middle. The germline CDR1 and CDR2 sequences are SGDLS and YYNGEE. CDR3 amino acids: CASSSGSSYEQYF. The CDR3 nucleotides read TGTGCCAGCAGTAGCGGAAGCTCCTACGAGCAGTACTTC.

This clone has just a few counts. The rearrangement joins TRBV4-1 to TRBJ1-2, with TRBD1 matching over 10 bases. With V trimmed by 0 bases and J by 10 bases, 8 bases remained unmatched. Germline-derived CDR1 and CDR2 are MGHRA and YSYEKL. The length of the CDR3 is 15 residues. Written as DNA, the CDR3 is TGCGCCAGCAGCCAAGACGGGACAGGGGCGACGTACTACACCTTC. Translating gives CASSQDGTGATYYTF.

This chain joins TRBV2 and TRBJ1-1, with a tentative D call TRBD1 (5 bases). The CDR3 has 10 amino acids. Trimming cost V 6 bases and J 8 bases, with 7 bases left between them. Germline V gene data show CDR1 as SNHLY and CDR2 as FYNNEI. CDR3 sequence: CASRAGEAFF. The DNA of the CDR3 is TGTGCCAGCAGGGCAGGGGAAGCTTTCTTT.

This chain joins TRBV11-2 and TRBJ2-2; 7 nucleotides align to TRBD1. The CDR3 sequence is 12 residues long. The J segment lost 7 bases and the V segment lost 8 bases, leaving 4 bases of the junction unmatched. CDR1 and CDR2 from the germline V gene are SGHAT and FQNNGV. The DNA of the CDR3 is TGTGCCAGCTCGACAGGGATCGGGGAGCTGTTTTTT. Translating it yields CASSTGIGELFF.

The rearrangement links TRBV10-3 to TRBJ2-7, with a weak D call TRBD1 (5 bases). Looked up from germline, CDR1 is ENHRY and CDR2 is SYGVKD. The CDR3 spans 13 residues. The V gene lost 4 bases and the J gene lost 6 bases, with 13 bases spanning the gap. For the CDR3, the DNA is TGTGCCATCAGTGCTCAAGGGGTGGGCGAGCAGTACTTC. Translation gives CAISAQGVGEQYF.

V and J are TRBV5-4 and TRBJ2-1, with 8 bases lining up with TRBD2. This CDR3 has 14 amino acids. After removal of 4 bases from V and 6 bases from J, the junction contained 6 bases not matched to a gene. Looked up from germline, CDR1 is SGHNT and CDR2 is YYREEE (reference sequence). CDR3 sequence (DNA): TGTGCCAGCAGCCCAGGACTAGCTTTCAATGAGCAGTTCTTC. Translation: CASSPGLAFNEQFF. Full variable domain (remainder filled in from reference TRBV5-4 and TRBJ2-1): ETGVTQSPTHLIKTRGQQVTLRCSSQSGHNTVSWYQQALGQGPQFIFQYYREEENGRGNFPPRFSGLQFPNYSSELNVNALELDDSALYLCASSPGLAFNEQFFGPGTRLTVL.

The genes are TRBV30 and TRBJ2-3, with 7 bases lining up with TRBD1. V gave up 0 bases and J gave up 1 base; unmatched junction bases: 7. The CDR3 consists of 16 residues. The germline V gene has CDR1 GTSNPN and CDR2 SVGIG (reference sequence). Here the CDR3 DNA reads TGTGCCTGGAGTGTAGAGAACAGGGGCCGCACAGATACGCAGTATTTT. Its translation is CAWSVENRGRTDTQYF.

This clone was picked up a small number of times. The chain has TRBV21-1 and TRBJ2-2; TRBD1, as called in the table, went unchecked against the DNA. TRBV21-1 represents a pseudogene. This CDR3 region has 16 residues. The CDR3 sequence is CASSKMMGARTGELFF. The CDR3 bases are TGTGCCAGCAGCAAAATGATGGGGGCGAGGACCGGGGAGCTGTTTTTT.

The chain carries TRBV5-1 and TRBJ2-1, with 16 bases matching TRBD2. The CDR3 is 18 residues long. V shed 3 bases, J shed 1 base, and the junction held 4 bases outside the gene matches. The V gene's germline CDR1 is SGHRS and CDR2 YFSETQ. CDR3 bases: TGCGCCAGCAGCTCGGGACTAGCGGGAGGGCGATCCTACAATGAGCAGTTCTTC. As protein: CASSSGLAGGRSYNEQFF.

The chain employs TRBV7-2 and TRBJ1-3; TRBD1 might be the D (5 bases). Germline V CDR1 and CDR2: SGHTA, FQGNSA. This CDR3 contains 15 residues. V was cut by 2 bases and J by 3 bases, with 11 bases left in between. CDR3 sequence (DNA): TGTGCCAGCAGCTTACAGGAGGGGATTGGAAACACCATATATTTT. This gives the protein CASSLQEGIGNTIYF.

The chain couples TRBV7-2 to TRBJ2-3; TRBD2 agrees at 8 bases. The CDR3 extends over 17 amino acids. V lost 1 base to trimming and J lost 0 bases; unmatched junction nucleotides: 6. CDR1 SGHTA and CDR2 FQGNSA come from the germline V gene. CDR3: CASSLEGRTSSTDTQYF. The CDR3 bases are TGTGCCAGCAGCTTAGAGGGCAGGACTAGCAGCACAGATACGCAGTATTTT.

CDR3 amino acids: CASGAGVYEQYF. DNA of the CDR3: TGCGCCAGCGGGGCAGGAGTCTACGAGCAGTACTTC. J is TRBJ2-7 and V is TRBV5-1; possibly TRBD1 for D (5 bases). CDR1 is SGHRS, CDR2 YFSETQ, per germline. V was shortened by 7 bases and J by 3 bases, with 11 bases between the two germline ends. The CDR3 is 12 residues long.

CDR3 amino acids: CASSQGTSGSTDTQYF. CDR3 coding DNA: TGTGCCAGCAGCCAAGGGACTAGCGGTAGCACAGATACGCAGTATTTT. V is TRBV3-1 (or the pseudogene TRBV3-2) and J is TRBJ2-3, with TRBD2 identical over 10 bases. The CDR3 covers 16 residues. Per the germline V gene, CDR1 is LGHDT and CDR2 is YNNKEL (reference sequence). The J segment lost 0 bases and the V segment lost 1 base, leaving 1 base of the junction unmatched.

The gene calls are TRBV25-1 and TRBJ1-4; D remains ambiguous. Trimming cost V 3 bases and J 0 bases, with 8 bases left between them. CDR3 length: 15 residues. Per germline, CDR1 MGHDK and CDR2 SYGVNS. This CDR3 is CASSERRTTNEKLFF. In nucleotides, the CDR3 is TGTGCCAGCAGTGAGCGGAGAACAACTAATGAAAAACTGTTTTTT. Full variable domain (outside the CDR3, taken from reference TRBV25-1 and TRBJ1-4): EADIYQTPRYLVIGTGKKITLECSQTMGHDKMYWYQQDPGMELHLIHYSYGVNSTEKGDLSSESTVSRIRTEHFPLTLESARPSHTSQYLCASSERRTTNEKLFFGSGTQLSVL.

This sequence joins TRBV5-5 and TRBJ2-7; weak D call: TRBD1 (6 bases). Germline V gives CDR1 SGHKS, CDR2 YYEKEE (reference sequence). Trimming pared 4 bases from V and 2 bases from J, leaving 10 bases between. The CDR3 sequence is 13 residues long. This chain's CDR3 is CASSRDNPYEQYF. For the CDR3, the DNA is TGTGCCAGCAGCCGGGACAACCCCTACGAGCAGTACTTC.

The J gene is TRBJ1-3, the V gene TRBV9; tentatively, D is TRBD1 (5 bases). Germline CDR1 reads SGDLS; CDR2 reads YYNGEE. There are 14 residues in the CDR3. Trimming pared 0 bases from V and 2 bases from J, leaving 6 bases between. The CDR3: CASSVEGTGNTIYF. CDR3 coding DNA: TGTGCCAGCAGCGTAGAGGGGACTGGAAACACCATATATTTT.

For this clone: One end of the junction varies from germline; a read error may be responsible. This chain links TRBV3-1 (or the pseudogene TRBV3-2) with TRBJ2-7; TRBD2 is a possible D gene (6 bases). CDR1 is LGHDT and CDR2 is YNNKEL in the germline V gene (reference sequence). The CDR3 loop spans 14 amino acids. This CDR3 is CASSQSPEGTGTFF. The CDR3 bases are TGTGCCAGCAGCCAGAGCCCCGAGGGGACCGGGACTTTCTTC.